This T cell receptor (beta chain) was profiled in a study of shared clonotypes between healthy human individuals (dated by TCRdb to the early 2020s). With regard to the full study: A few men and a couple of women, aged 18 to 49 years, made up the cohort. To increase sequencing depth and limit assay-specific biases, different laboratories used diverse techniques to prepare libraries and sequence TCR repertoires. Per donor, three plates each were used for CD4 naive and CD4 memory, two for CD8 naive, and one for CD8 memory. To estimate repertoire size and how much clonotypes are shared between individuals, the study performed deep sequencing of blood TCR repertoires from a handful of healthy adults. Between about 0.85 and 10 billion PBMCs per donor were obtained by leukapheresis.

Cut back by 5 bases and 8 bases, the V and J ends lie 15 bases apart. From the cysteine through the phenylalanine, the CDR3 covers 14 amino acids. Only the CDR3 DNA stays, 42 bases, in frame from base 1. The CDR1 and CDR2 encoded by the germline V gene (reference sequence) are MNHNY and SVGAGI. The research as a whole found: Even with the large sequencing depth, rarefaction of the sorted-subset datasets indicated that sequencing was incomplete. Clonotypes shared by all four sorted-subset donors showed higher generation probabilities than non-shared clonotypes. Because the study included a small number of donors, the genetic and exposure-history diversity represented was limited. Sharing across several donors was observed for about 5% of naive CD4, less than 4% of naive CD8, about 2.3% of memory CD4, and about 0.39% of memory CD8 clonotypes. Based on pairwise subsampling, the degree of clonotype sharing among donors was expected to be affected by sequencing depth. Sampling was limited to blood, and TCR repertoires in tissue likely differ from TCR repertoires in blood. Naive subsets generally had larger estimated clonotype richness than memory subsets.

Notes on this clone: Its antigen is still unknown. It has no much larger one-base neighbor in the sample; base qualities were not kept.

Using the deep immunoSEQ assay, TCR CDR3 regions were amplified from genomic DNA by multiplex PCR. For each cell subset, the extracted genomic DNA was distributed evenly across all wells of several immunoSEQ 96-well plates, and each plate served as one replicate. For sorted subsets, each replicate PCR was loaded with 200 to 250 ng genomic DNA, equivalent to 30,000 or so T cell genomes. Purified libraries were quantified with a Qubit 3.0 fluorometer, sized on a Bioanalyzer 2100, and re-quantified with the KAPA Library Quantification kit. Each immunoSEQ 96-well plate was sequenced on its own single-read 150-cycle Illumina NextSeq 550 flow cell. Per the original workflow: Because the immunoSEQ output held only junctional sequences and lacked quality scores, the filtering could not match the filtering applied to full-length reads. To assign V/J genes and CDR3, sequences were annotated using PyIR, a Python wrapper for IgBLAST v1.9, with IMGT germline references. Reads with weak V/J assignments (E-value above 1e-6), missing CDR3, stop codons, out-of-frame junctions, or ambiguous translated residues were removed. V3J clonotypes were defined as sequences sharing an identical inferred V gene, J gene, and CDR3 amino acid sequence. The percentage overlap between two repertoires was calculated by dividing the number of shared unique clonotypes by the size of the smaller repertoire. RTK rarefaction, the Chao1 estimator, and Recon v2.1 estimates of unobserved clonotypes were used to assess repertoire richness. OLGA was used to compute generation probabilities for all TCRbeta clonotypes that the gDNA method yielded from a few donors. The clones in this table, taken by TCRdb from immuneACCESS, are in-frame only. Not every clone is retained; where verified, under half of the shortfall comes from an unresolved V gene, and the cause of the rest is unknown. That table furnishes V, J and clone size, whereas the DNA furnished D and trimming. The sample contains about 2.4 million clones, just over 90% of them found a single time. The biggest ten clones account for roughly 0.15% of the sample.

The donors were healthy, HIV-negative adults who had no recently reported acute infections or vaccinations. Every donor was a Caucasian adult living in Nashville, Tennessee, USA. CD4+ T cells were enriched by magnetic negative selection, after which naive cells were positively selected on CD45RA and the negative fraction was taken as the memory subset. Blood was obtained by leukapheresis, after which PBMCs were separated by Ficoll-Histopaque density gradient centrifugation and cryopreserved in liquid nitrogen vapor phase. Purity and quantity of every magnetically sorted T cell population were checked by analytical flow cytometry. Each sorted fraction had its genomic DNA isolated and then quantified by UV absorbance on a Nanodrop 2000c.

The rearranged segments are TRBV6-6 and TRBJ2-2; TRBD1 might be the D gene, on 6 matching bases. The specimen was naive CD4+ T cells sorted from blood. This specimen's cell subset or site label, per the study, means: CD45RA+ positively selected. The TCR was taken from a man between 18 and 35 years old in good health. This receptor has the CDR3 CASSQGHPRGELFF. The sequenced DNA: TGTGCCAGCAGTCAGGGACACCCACGAGGGGAGCTGTTTTTT.